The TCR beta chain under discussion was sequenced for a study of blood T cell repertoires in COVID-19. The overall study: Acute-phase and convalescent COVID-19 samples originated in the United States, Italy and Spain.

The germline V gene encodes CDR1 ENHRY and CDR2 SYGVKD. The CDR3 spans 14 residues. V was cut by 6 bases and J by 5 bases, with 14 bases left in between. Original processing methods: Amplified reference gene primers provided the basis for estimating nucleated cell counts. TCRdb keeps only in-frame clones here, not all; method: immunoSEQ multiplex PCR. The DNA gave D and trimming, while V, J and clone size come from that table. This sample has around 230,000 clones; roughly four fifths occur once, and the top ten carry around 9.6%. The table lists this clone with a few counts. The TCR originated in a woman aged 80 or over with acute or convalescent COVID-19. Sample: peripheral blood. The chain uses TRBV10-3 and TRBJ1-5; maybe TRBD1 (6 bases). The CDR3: CAIRDNRVDQPQHF. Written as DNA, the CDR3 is TGTGCCATCAGGGACAACAGGGTTGATCAGCCCCAGCATTTT.